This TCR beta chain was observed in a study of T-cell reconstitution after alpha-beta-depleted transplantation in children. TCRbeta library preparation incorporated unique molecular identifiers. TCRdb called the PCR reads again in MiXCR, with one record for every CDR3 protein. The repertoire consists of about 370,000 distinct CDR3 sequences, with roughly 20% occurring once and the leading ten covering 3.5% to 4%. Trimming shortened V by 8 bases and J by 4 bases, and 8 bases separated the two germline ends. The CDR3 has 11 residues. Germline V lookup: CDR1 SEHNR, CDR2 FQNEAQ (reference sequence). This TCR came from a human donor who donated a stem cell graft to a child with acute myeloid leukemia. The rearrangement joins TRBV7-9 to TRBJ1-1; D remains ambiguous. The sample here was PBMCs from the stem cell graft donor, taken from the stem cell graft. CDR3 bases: TGTGCCAGCCGAGAAGTCACTGAAGCTTTCTTT. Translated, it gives CASREVTEAFF.